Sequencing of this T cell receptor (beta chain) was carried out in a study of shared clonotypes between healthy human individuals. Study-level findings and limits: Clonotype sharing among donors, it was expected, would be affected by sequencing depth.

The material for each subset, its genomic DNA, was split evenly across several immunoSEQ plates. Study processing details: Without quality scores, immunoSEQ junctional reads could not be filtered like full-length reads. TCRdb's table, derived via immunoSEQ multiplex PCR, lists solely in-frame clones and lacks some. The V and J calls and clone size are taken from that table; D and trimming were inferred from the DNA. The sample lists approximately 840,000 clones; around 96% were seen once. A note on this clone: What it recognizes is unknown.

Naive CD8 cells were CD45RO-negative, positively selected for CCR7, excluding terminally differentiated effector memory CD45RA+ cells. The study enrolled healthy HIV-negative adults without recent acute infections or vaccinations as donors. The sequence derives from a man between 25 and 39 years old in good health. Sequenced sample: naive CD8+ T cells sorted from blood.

CDR3 sequence: CASSPYSGGGELFF. CDR3 sequence (DNA): TGTGCCAGCAGCCCGTACTCAGGCGGCGGGGAGCTGTTTTTT. The rearrangement links TRBV11-3 to TRBJ2-2; no clear D gene. With 5 bases removed from V and 7 bases from J, the gap between germline ends came to 14 bases. Germline-derived CDR1 and CDR2 are SGHNT and YENEEA. This CDR3 has 14 amino acids. Based on the CDR3 plus reference TRBV11-3 and TRBJ2-2, the full variable domain is EAGVVQSPRYKIIEKKQPVAFWCNPISGHNTLYWYLQNLGQGPELLIRYENEEAVDDSQLPKDRFSAERLKGVDSTLKIQPAELGDSAVYLCASSPYSGGGELFFGEGSRLTVL.